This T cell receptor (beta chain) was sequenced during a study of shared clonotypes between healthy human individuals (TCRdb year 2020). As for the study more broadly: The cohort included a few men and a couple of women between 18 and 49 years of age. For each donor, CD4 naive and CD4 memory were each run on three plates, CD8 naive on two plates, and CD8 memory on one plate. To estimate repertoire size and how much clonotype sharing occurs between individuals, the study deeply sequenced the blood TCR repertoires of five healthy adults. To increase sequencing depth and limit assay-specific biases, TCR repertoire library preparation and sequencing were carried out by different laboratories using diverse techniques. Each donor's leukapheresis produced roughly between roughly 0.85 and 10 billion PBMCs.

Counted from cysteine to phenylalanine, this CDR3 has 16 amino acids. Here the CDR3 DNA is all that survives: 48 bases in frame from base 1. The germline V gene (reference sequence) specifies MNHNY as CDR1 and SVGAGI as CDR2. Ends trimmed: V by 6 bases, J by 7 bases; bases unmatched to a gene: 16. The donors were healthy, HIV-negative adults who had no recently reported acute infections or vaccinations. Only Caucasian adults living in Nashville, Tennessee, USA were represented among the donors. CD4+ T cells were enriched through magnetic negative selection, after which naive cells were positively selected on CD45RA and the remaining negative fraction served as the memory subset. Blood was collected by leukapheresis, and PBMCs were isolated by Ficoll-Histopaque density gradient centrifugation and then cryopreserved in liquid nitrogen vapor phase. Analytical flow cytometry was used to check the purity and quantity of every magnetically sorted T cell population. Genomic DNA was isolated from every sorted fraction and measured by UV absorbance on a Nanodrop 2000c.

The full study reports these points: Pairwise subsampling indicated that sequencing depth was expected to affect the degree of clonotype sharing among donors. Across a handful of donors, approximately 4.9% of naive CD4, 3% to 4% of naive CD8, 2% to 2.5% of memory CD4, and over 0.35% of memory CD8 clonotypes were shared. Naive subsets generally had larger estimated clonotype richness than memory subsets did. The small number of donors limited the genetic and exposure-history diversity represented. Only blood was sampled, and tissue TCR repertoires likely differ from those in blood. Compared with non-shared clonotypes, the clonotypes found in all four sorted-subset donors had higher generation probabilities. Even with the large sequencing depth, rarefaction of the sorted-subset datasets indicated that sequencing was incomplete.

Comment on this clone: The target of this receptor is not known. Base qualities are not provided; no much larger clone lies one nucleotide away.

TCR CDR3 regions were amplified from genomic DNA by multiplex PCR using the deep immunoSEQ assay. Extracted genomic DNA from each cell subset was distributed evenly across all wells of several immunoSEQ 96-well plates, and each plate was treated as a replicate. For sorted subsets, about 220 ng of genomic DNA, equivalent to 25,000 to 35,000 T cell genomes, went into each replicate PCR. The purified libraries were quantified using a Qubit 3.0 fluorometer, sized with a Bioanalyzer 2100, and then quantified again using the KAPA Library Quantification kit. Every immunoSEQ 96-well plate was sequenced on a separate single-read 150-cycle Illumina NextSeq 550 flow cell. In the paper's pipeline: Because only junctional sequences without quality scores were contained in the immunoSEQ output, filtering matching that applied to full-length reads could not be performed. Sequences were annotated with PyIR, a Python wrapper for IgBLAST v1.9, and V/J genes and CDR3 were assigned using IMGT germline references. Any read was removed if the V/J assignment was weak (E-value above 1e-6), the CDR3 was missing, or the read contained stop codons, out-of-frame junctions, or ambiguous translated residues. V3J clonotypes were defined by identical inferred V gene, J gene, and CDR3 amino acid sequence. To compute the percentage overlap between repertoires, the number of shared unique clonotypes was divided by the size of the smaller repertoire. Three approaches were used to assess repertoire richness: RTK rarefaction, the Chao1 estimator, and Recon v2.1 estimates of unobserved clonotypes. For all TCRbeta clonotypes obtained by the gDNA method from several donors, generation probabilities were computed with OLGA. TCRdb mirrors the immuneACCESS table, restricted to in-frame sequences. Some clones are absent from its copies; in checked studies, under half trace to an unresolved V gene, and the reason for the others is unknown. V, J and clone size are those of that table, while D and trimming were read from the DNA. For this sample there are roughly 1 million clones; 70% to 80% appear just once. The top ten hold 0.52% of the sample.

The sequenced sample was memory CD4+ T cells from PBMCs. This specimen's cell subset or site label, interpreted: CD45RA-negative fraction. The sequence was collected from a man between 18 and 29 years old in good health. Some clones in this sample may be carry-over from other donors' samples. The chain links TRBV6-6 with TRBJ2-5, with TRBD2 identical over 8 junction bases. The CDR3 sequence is CASRPPGGRALGTQYF. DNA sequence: TGTGCCAGCAGGCCCCCGGGGGGGAGGGCATTAGGGACCCAGTACTTC.